Below, one T cell receptor beta chain is given with its context. As the sequencing template, cDNA was produced by extracting RNA and reverse transcribing it. Data came from immunoSEQ multiplex PCR; TCRdb stores just in-frame clones and leaves some out. The sample has about 180,000 clones, about 61% seen once. Regarding treatment: oral pan-JAK inhibitor, 5-10 mg twice daily. PBMCs served as the source from which CD4+ and CD8+ T cells were sorted. The data derive from a study of CD8+ T cells in alopecia areata. Study-wide background: Treatment with tofacitinib (6 to 18 months) was followed by 6 months off drug.

The V and J ends lost 8 bases and 4 bases respectively, with 3 bases between them. Germline V gene lookup returns CDR1 LNHDA and CDR2 SQIVND (reference sequence). The CDR3 is 9 residues long. The material sequenced was CD4+ T cells sorted from blood, taken between weeks 55 and 65, from a patient treated with tofacitinib. V and J are TRBV19 and TRBJ2-7; no reliable D call. This receptor was taken from a human donor with alopecia areata. CDR3 protein: CASPYEQYF. The CDR3 DNA reads TGTGCCAGTCCGTACGAGCAGTACTTC.